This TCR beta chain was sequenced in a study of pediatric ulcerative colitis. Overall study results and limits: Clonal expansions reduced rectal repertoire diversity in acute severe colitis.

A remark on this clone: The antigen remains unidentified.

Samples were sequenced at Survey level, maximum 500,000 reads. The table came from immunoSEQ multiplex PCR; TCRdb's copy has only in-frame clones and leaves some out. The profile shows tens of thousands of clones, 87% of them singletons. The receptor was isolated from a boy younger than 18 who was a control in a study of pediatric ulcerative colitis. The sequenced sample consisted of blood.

CDR3 coding DNA: TGCGCCAGCAGCTTCAATGCGTTGCCGGATACGCAGTATTTT. Encoded protein: CASSFNALPDTQYF. V and J are TRBV5-1 and TRBJ2-3; D is unclear. V gave up 2 bases and J gave up 6 bases, with 13 bases separating them. CDR3 size: 14 residues. In germline, CDR1 is SGHRS, CDR2 YFSETQ.